The rows below give T cell receptor beta chains drawn from one sample of a study of CD8+ T cells in alopecia areata. The data were produced by immunoSEQ multiplex PCR, yet TCRdb's version contains in-frame clones alone and is incomplete. Seen here are 150,000 to 200,000 clones, roughly 70% observed once, and the top ten hold 9.5% to 12%. Material: CD8+ T cells sorted from blood, obtained at week 0. The origin of the receptors is a human donor with alopecia areata. Both conserved end residues are part of each CDR3. The order of the fields is CDR3 length, clone size, V gene, J gene, D gene, CDR3 DNA, CDR3 protein. A D gene is named only where the DNA matches it firmly. Expanded clones get a size class; other rows say once, few or many, or leave the size out.

16,NA,TRBV13,TRBJ2-1,TRBD1,TGTGCCAGCAAAGAGGGACAGACCTCGATATACAATGAGCAGTTCTTC,CASKEGQTSIYNEQFF
13,NA,TRBV4-1,TRBJ2-5,NA,TGCGCCAGCAGCCAAGCTGCCCTGGGGACCCAGTACTTC,CASSQAALGTQYF
14,NA,TRBV11-1,TRBJ2-7,NA,TGTGCCAGCAGCTTAGCGGGGAGCTCCTACGAGCAGTACTTC,CASSLAGSSYEQYF
15,few,TRBV19,TRBJ2-3,NA,TGTGCCAGTAGTAAGGTCGGGAAGGTCACAGATACGCAGTATTTT,CASSKVGKVTDTQYF
17,NA,TRBV5-4,TRBJ2-5,TRBD2,TGTGCCAGCAGCTCCATTCCACCACTAGCGGGGAAAGAGACCCAGTACTTC,CASSSIPPLAGKETQYF
14,NA,TRBV9,TRBJ2-7,TRBD2,TGTGCCAGCAGCCCCCCCGGGGGGACCTACGAGCAGTACTTC,CASSPPGGTYEQYF
14,NA,TRBV5-4,TRBJ2-5,NA,TGTGCCAGCAGCTTCGGGAACTCATGGGAGACCCAGTACTTC,CASSFGNSWETQYF
15,few,TRBV19,TRBJ1-6,NA,TGTGCCAGTAGTACCAACGGCGGCTATAATTCACCCCTCCACTTT,CASSTNGGYNSPLHF
15,NA,TRBV13,TRBJ2-3,NA,TGTGCCAGCAGCTCGTGGACGGTGAGCACAGATACGCAGTATTTT,CASSSWTVSTDTQYF
16,few,TRBV6-1,TRBJ2-3,TRBD1,TGTGCCAGCAGTGCCAGAGGGACAGGGGTTGGGGATACGCAGTATTTT,CASSARGTGVGDTQYF
15,NA,TRBV29-1,TRBJ1-2,TRBD1,TGCAGCGTTGAAGATTTCGGGACAGGGGTGTATGGCTACACCTTC,CSVEDFGTGVYGYTF
12,NA,TRBV2,TRBJ2-5,TRBD1,TGTGCCATACCGGGACAGGGAGAGACCCAGTACTTC,CAIPGQGETQYF
12,NA,TRBV2,TRBJ1-2,TRBD1,TGTGCCAGCGAAGGACAGGGGTCTGGCTACACCTTC,CASEGQGSGYTF
15,NA,TRBV5-6,TRBJ1-1,NA,TGTGCCAGCAGCCTCATGGGACGGATGAACACTGAAGCTTTCTTT,CASSLMGRMNTEAFF
15,once,TRBV5-1,TRBJ2-7,TRBD1,TGCGCCAGCACATATGGGACAGGGAACTACTACGAGCAGTACTTC,CASTYGTGNYYEQYF
15,many,TRBV7-9,TRBJ2-2,NA,TGTGCCAGCAGCACGGGACTGGGCAACACCGGGGAGCTGTTTTTT,CASSTGLGNTGELFF
15,NA,TRBV6-4,TRBJ2-1,NA,TGTGCCACGAGTCCGAGGGGGGGGGCCGTCAATGAGCAGTTCTTC,CATSPRGGAVNEQFF
15,many,TRBV19,TRBJ1-4,NA,TGTGCCAGTAGTATGGGGTGGGCCCGGAATGAAAAACTGTTTTTT,CASSMGWARNEKLFF
14,NA,TRBV5-4,TRBJ1-2,NA,TGTGCCAGCAGCCCGGACCGACAGCCCTATGGCTACACCTTC,CASSPDRQPYGYTF
11,NA,TRBV5-1,TRBJ2-3,NA,TGCGCCAGCAGCTTGGAAGGTACGCAGTATTTT,CASSLEGTQYF
15,NA,TRBV27,TRBJ2-1,TRBD2,TGTGCCAGCAGTAGCGGGGGCCGCTCCTACAATGAGCAGTTCTTC,CASSSGGRSYNEQFF
16,NA,TRBV6-1,TRBJ2-1,NA,TGTGCCAGCAGTGAATATAGAGGGCCTCCGAGAGATGAGCAGTTCTTC,CASSEYRGPPRDEQFF
11,NA,TRBV6-6,TRBJ2-3,NA,TGTGCCAGCAGTTACTCTGCTACGCAGTATTTT,CASSYSATQYF
15,few,TRBV7-9,TRBJ2-1,TRBD1,TGTGCCAGCACCATCCGGGGGGACAGGGTCAATGAGCAGTTCTTC,CASTIRGDRVNEQFF
15,NA,TRBV4-1,TRBJ2-7,TRBD1,TGCGCCAGCAGCCAAGCCGGGACAGGGGCCTACGAGCAGTACTTC,CASSQAGTGAYEQYF
13,NA,TRBV4-1,TRBJ2-7,NA,TGCGCCAGCAGCCAAGATCGCACCTACGAGCAGTACTTC,CASSQDRTYEQYF
10,NA,TRBV30,TRBJ1-1,NA,TGTGCCTGGGGAAACACTGAAGCTTTCTTT,CAWGNTEAFF